What follows are 28 T cell receptor beta chains derived from one specimen sequenced in a study of cytomegalovirus exposure and HLA in healthy donors. 13 Jbeta primers and 60 Vbeta primers were used for the PCR. Method: immunoSEQ multiplex PCR; TCRdb's copy keeps in-frame clones and lacks some. The repertoire holds about 120,000 clones, with around four fifths as singletons. What was sequenced was PBMCs. These receptors all stem from a man aged 35-49 years in good health and CMV-seronegative.

Comment on this clone: At one end the junction does not follow the germline gene, possibly because of a read error. The chain joins TRBV7-7 to TRBJ2-1; 12 nucleotides agree with TRBD2. This CDR3 has 15 residues. Germline lookup yields CDR1 SSHAT and CDR2 FNYEAQ (reference sequence). The DNA of the CDR3 is TGTGCTAGCAGTCAGACTAGCGGGAGTTGGAATGAGCAGTTCTTC. It yields the protein CASSQTSGSWNEQFF.

The rearrangement uses TRBV10-3 and TRBJ2-3; 9 nucleotides line up with TRBD1. The CDR3 is 13 residues long. Germline CDR1 is ENHRY and CDR2 is SYGVKD. With 9 bases clipped from V and 3 bases from J, the junction kept 4 bases outside the gene matches. The DNA of the CDR3 is TGTGCCATACAGGGGGCGACGACAGATACGCAGTATTTT. Amino acids: CAIQGATTDTQYF.

The gene calls are TRBV19 and TRBJ1-5; weak D call: TRBD1 (6 bases). Between the trimmed V and J ends, which lost 3 bases and 1 base, there was a span of 16 bases. This CDR3 is built from 17 residues. Germline CDR1 and CDR2: LNHDA and SQIVND (reference sequence). CDR3 sequence (DNA): TGTGCCAGTAGTATTTACGCGGGGGGACAAAGCAATCAGCCCCAGCATTTT. Residues: CASSIYAGGQSNQPQHF.

This chain links TRBV6-5 with TRBJ1-1; 7 bases align to TRBD1. Germline CDR1 reads MNHEY; CDR2 reads SVGAGI. This CDR3 is 15 amino acids long. J was trimmed by 3 bases and V by 2 bases; bases with no gene match: 6. This CDR3 is CASSYGDRRDTEAFF. Written as DNA, the CDR3 is TGTGCCAGCAGTTACGGGGACAGAAGAGACACTGAAGCTTTCTTT.

V and J are TRBV6-5 and TRBJ2-5; D is perhaps TRBD1 (6 bases). Germline-derived CDR1 and CDR2 are MNHEY and SVGAGI. The V end was cut by 5 bases, the J end by 3 bases, with 7 bases between. The CDR3 is 12 residues long. CDR3 sequence (DNA): TGTGCCAGCAGTGGGACAAAAGAGACCCAGTACTTC. It specifies CASSGTKETQYF.

This clone was detected a few times. The chain employs TRBV9 and TRBJ2-4; 7 bases align to TRBD2. Germline lookup yields CDR1 SGDLS and CDR2 YYNGEE. The CDR3 consists of 16 residues. With V trimmed by 3 bases and J by 6 bases, 12 bases remained unmatched. Here the CDR3 reads CASSAGRTKPTNIQYF. For the CDR3, the DNA is TGTGCCAGCAGCGCCGGGAGGACAAAGCCTACAAACATTCAGTACTTC.

The rearrangement uses TRBV29-1 and TRBJ2-1; D is perhaps TRBD2 (6 bases). In germline, CDR1 is SQVTM, CDR2 ANQGSEA. Trimming took 4 bases from V and 0 from J, leaving 10 bases between them. The CDR3 contains 14 residues. CDR3 DNA: TGCAGCGTTGCCCGGGACTCCTCCTACAATGAGCAGTTCTTC. Translated: CSVARDSSYNEQFF.

This clone has more than one count but fewer than ten. The V gene is TRBV6-1, the J gene TRBJ2-1; D possibly corresponds to TRBD2 (6 bases). This CDR3 contains 16 residues. The ends were cut back, 2 bases at V and 1 base at J, with 12 bases in the middle. Germline CDR1 and CDR2: MNHNS and SASEGT. CDR3 sequence reads: CASSEWVGGSYNEQFF. The CDR3 region has the DNA TGTGCCAGCAGTGAATGGGTGGGAGGATCCTACAATGAGCAGTTCTTC.

The chain employs TRBV18 and TRBJ2-7, with D unclear. Germline V gene data show CDR1 as KGHSH and CDR2 as LQKENI. The CDR3 runs to 14 residues. V lost 3 bases to trimming and J lost 2 bases, with 11 bases between them. CDR3 bases: TGTGCCAGCTCACCCCCAAACAGTCCCTACGAGCAGTACTTC. Residues: CASSPPNSPYEQYF.

In its sample, this clone was seen a few times. The chain uses TRBV28 and TRBJ1-3, with TRBD1 matching over 10 bases. Germline loops: CDR1 MDHEN, CDR2 SYDVKM. The CDR3 is 14 amino acids. V shed 8 bases and J 6 bases; nucleotides not matched to a gene: 7. For the CDR3, the DNA is TGTGCCAGCTTTTCGGGACAGGGGTTAAACACCATATATTTT. Amino acids: CASFSGQGLNTIYF.

The V and J genes are TRBV27 and TRBJ1-5; D is perhaps TRBD1 (5 bases). V was shortened by 4 bases and J by 0 bases, with 19 bases between the two germline ends. Germline V gene sequence: CDR1 MNHEY, CDR2 SMNVEV (reference sequence). This CDR3 is built from 18 residues. This CDR3 is CASSSKAGRPYSNQPQHF. As DNA, the CDR3 is TGTGCCAGCAGTTCGAAGGCGGGACGGCCTTATAGCAATCAGCCCCAGCATTTT.

The chain carries TRBV2 and TRBJ2-5; D perhaps matches TRBD2 (6 bases). The ends were cut back, 1 base at V and 0 bases at J, with 9 bases in the middle. The CDR3 contains 15 residues. Germline lookup yields CDR1 SNHLY and CDR2 FYNNEI. The CDR3, as DNA: TGTGCCAGCAGTGAAGAGAGCGGGTACCAAGAGACCCAGTACTTC. Its protein is CASSEESGYQETQYF.

The chain recombines TRBV19 with TRBJ1-4; D gene uncertain. V dropped 10 bases and J dropped 5 bases, with 17 bases sitting between them. In germline, CDR1 is LNHDA, CDR2 SQIVND (reference sequence). The CDR3 contains 14 residues. In DNA, the CDR3 is TGTGCCACCGGGAGCCTGTGGTTGAATGAAAAACTGTTTTTT. Protein sequence: CATGSLWLNEKLFF.

About this clone itself: Other DNA sequences in this sample translate to the same CDR3. The genes are TRBV7-2 and TRBJ2-7; 7 bases line up with TRBD1. Unmatched junction bases numbered 6, after V lost 5 bases and J lost 2 bases. The CDR3 spans 14 residues. The germline CDR1 and CDR2 sequences are SGHTA and FQGNSA. CDR3: CASSTRQGPYEQYF. DNA of the CDR3: TGTGCCAGCAGCACCAGACAGGGTCCCTACGAGCAGTACTTC. The full variable domain, completed using reference TRBV7-2 and TRBJ2-7, is GAGVSQSPSNKVTEKGKDVELRCDPISGHTALYWYRQSLGQGLEFLIYFQGNSAPDKSGLPSDRFSAERTGGSVSTLTIQRTQQEDSAVYLCASSTRQGPYEQYFGPGTRLTVT.

The V call is TRBV30, the J call TRBJ1-2; 12 nucleotides align to TRBD1. V trimming: 2 bases; J trimming: 4 bases; junction bases outside the gene matches: 11. The CDR3 contains 17 residues. Germline values: CDR1 GTSNPN, CDR2 SVGIG (reference sequence). The CDR3 nucleotides read TGTGCCTGGAGTACCCCTGGGACAGGGGGCGCTGGCTATGGCTACACCTTC. It specifies CAWSTPGTGGAGYGYTF.

J is TRBJ1-2 and V is TRBV27; the match to TRBD1 covers 8 bases. Germline CDR1 MNHEY, CDR2 SMNVEV (reference sequence). V was clipped by 3 bases and J by 8 bases; unmatched bases: 8. This CDR3 spans 14 amino acids. DNA of the CDR3: TGTGCCAGCAGTTTGACAGGGGACCTATCCGGCTACACCTTC. Protein product: CASSLTGDLSGYTF.

The chain is built from TRBV2 and TRBJ2-3; D is unclear. CDR3 length: 13 amino acids. V was pared by 1 base and J by 5 bases, with 7 bases between. The germline V gene has CDR1 SNHLY and CDR2 FYNNEI. CDR3 DNA sequence: TGTGCCAGCAGTGAAGATGTCATAGATACGCAGTATTTT. Translation: CASSEDVIDTQYF.

This clone was recorded a few times. This specimen includes other DNA sequences encoding the same CDR3. The chain employs TRBV7-2 and TRBJ2-7; 7 bases fit TRBD2. The V gene's germline CDR1 is SGHTA and CDR2 FQGNSA. The CDR3 is 13 amino acids. Unmatched junction bases numbered 0, after V lost 0 bases and J lost 4 bases. The CDR3 region is CASSLAGGYEQYF. In DNA, the CDR3 is TGTGCCAGCAGCTTAGCGGGAGGGTACGAGCAGTACTTC.

The rearrangement uses TRBV27 and TRBJ1-2; tentative D call: TRBD1 (6 bases). V was trimmed by 4 bases and J by 8 bases, leaving 17 bases between them. The CDR3 covers 14 residues. The V gene's germline CDR1 is MNHEY and CDR2 SMNVEV (reference sequence). The CDR3 region has the DNA TGTGCCAGCAGTTCTCAGACAGGTCCTTCAGGCTACACCTTC. Translating it yields CASSSQTGPSGYTF.

The CDR3 protein is CASSARTFSYEQYF. CDR3 sequence (DNA): TGTGCCAGCAGCGCCCGGACATTCTCCTACGAGCAGTACTTC. The V and J genes are TRBV6-5 and TRBJ2-7; TRBD1 is a possible D gene (5 bases). The CDR3 is 14 amino acids. Germline-derived CDR1 and CDR2 are MNHEY and SVGAGI. V gave up 6 bases and J gave up 0 bases, with 12 bases separating them.

The chain couples TRBV6-6 to TRBJ2-1, with D unclear. The CDR3 sequence is 14 residues long. V lost 5 bases, J lost 8 bases, and 16 bases lay in between. Per the germline V gene, CDR1 is MNHNY and CDR2 is SVGAGI (reference sequence). This CDR3 is CASSPRGLGDEQFF. As DNA, the CDR3 is TGTGCCAGCAGTCCCCGTGGCCTAGGAGATGAGCAGTTCTTC.

The gene calls are TRBV2 and TRBJ1-2; TRBD1 matches 7 bases. The CDR3 covers 14 residues. Germline V lookup: CDR1 SNHLY, CDR2 FYNNEI. V shed 5 bases, J shed 7 bases, and the junction held 10 bases outside the gene matches. CDR3 amino acids: CASSSMDRSFGYTF. The CDR3 DNA reads TGTGCCAGCAGTTCCATGGACAGGAGCTTTGGCTACACCTTC.

The gene calls are TRBV30 and TRBJ2-7; D is perhaps TRBD2 (6 bases). This CDR3 comprises 14 residues. Trimming took off 1 base at V and 1 base at J, with 11 bases between the two ends. From germline, CDR1 is GTSNPN and CDR2 SVGIG (reference sequence). This CDR3 reads CAWSGHGGSYEQYF. For the CDR3, the DNA is TGTGCCTGGAGTGGGCATGGGGGGTCCTACGAGCAGTACTTC.

This clone is a singleton in its sample. The genes are TRBV5-1 and TRBJ2-7; 7 bases map to TRBD1. With 6 bases clipped from V and 5 bases from J, the junction kept 14 bases outside the gene matches. Germline V gives CDR1 SGHRS, CDR2 YFSETQ. The CDR3 spans 15 residues. The CDR3 protein is CASTFQGVWTDEQYF. In DNA form, the CDR3 reads TGCGCCAGCACCTTCCAGGGGGTTTGGACCGACGAGCAGTACTTC.

The V and J genes are TRBV5-6 and TRBJ2-7; 7 bases map to TRBD1. Losses at the gene ends were 4 bases for V and 9 bases for J; bases not matched to a gene: 16. There are 15 residues in the CDR3. Germline loops: CDR1 SGHDT, CDR2 YYEEEE. The CDR3 sequence is CASSRSGTAFLGQYF. CDR3 in DNA: TGTGCCAGCAGCAGATCCGGGACAGCGTTCTTGGGGCAGTACTTC.

This clone was seen a few times. This chain links TRBV7-8 with TRBJ2-7; tentative D call: TRBD2 (7 bases). Germline values: CDR1 SGHVS, CDR2 FQNEAQ. Trimming took 1 base from V and 3 from J, leaving 13 bases between them. The CDR3 spans 15 residues. In nucleotides, the CDR3 is TGTGCCAGCAGCTTAGGTGCGGGGGCATACTACGAGCAGTACTTC. Its translation is CASSLGAGAYYEQYF.

The chain links TRBV4-2 to TRBJ2-5, with 7 bases lining up with TRBD2. CDR1 LGHNA and CDR2 YNFKEQ come from the germline V gene. V shed 0 bases and J 5 bases; nucleotides not matched to a gene: 6. The CDR3 length is 15 residues. DNA for the CDR3: TGTGCCAGCAGCCAAGAGCGTCGGGAGGATGAGACCCAGTACTTC. It is translated as CASSQERREDETQYF.

The chain recombines TRBV19 with TRBJ2-7, with TRBD1 identical over 7 bases. Germline lookup yields CDR1 LNHDA and CDR2 SQIVND (reference sequence). With V trimmed by 3 bases and J by 5 bases, 4 bases remained unmatched. The CDR3 loop spans 13 amino acids. The CDR3 coding sequence is TGTGCCAGTAGTATGGCAGGGACAGACGAGCAGTACTTC. It yields the protein CASSMAGTDEQYF.